The 31 T cell receptor beta chains below come from one sample, sequenced in a study of CD8+ T cells in alopecia areata. Isolated RNA was reverse transcribed into cDNA used as the sequencing template. Method: immunoSEQ multiplex PCR; TCRdb's copy keeps in-frame clones and lacks some. Here the sample spans around 200,000 clones, about 48% being singletons. Treatment denoted: oral pan-JAK inhibitor, 5-10 mg twice daily. Specimen: CD8+ T cells sorted from blood, collected at week 24, from a patient treated with tofacitinib. These receptors came from a human donor with alopecia areata.

This sequence joins TRBV30 and TRBJ2-2, with TRBD2 matching over 7 bases. The CDR3 is 15 residues long. Per germline, CDR1 GTSNPN and CDR2 SVGIG (reference sequence). J lost 4 bases, V lost 4 bases, and 9 bases had no gene match. The CDR3 loop is CAWIRGGVGTGELFF. The DNA of the CDR3 is TGTGCCTGGATAAGGGGAGGGGTCGGCACCGGGGAGCTGTTTTTT.

The J gene is TRBJ2-7, the V gene TRBV5-4; maybe TRBD2 (5 bases). The CDR3 runs 16 residues. V lost 4 bases, J lost 2 bases, and 19 bases lay in between. Germline V lookup: CDR1 SGHNT, CDR2 YYREEE (reference sequence). The CDR3 reads CASSPGLAPNPYEQYF. The CDR3 DNA reads TGTGCCAGCAGCCCCGGACTCGCTCCAAACCCCTACGAGCAGTACTTC.

The chain joins TRBV6-5 to TRBJ2-7; the D gene could be TRBD1 or TRBD2 (5 bases each). Germline assignment: CDR1 MNHEY and CDR2 SVGAGI. This CDR3 has 14 residues. The V and J ends lost 7 bases and 0 bases respectively, with 13 bases between them. In DNA form, the CDR3 reads TGTGCCAGCACTCCCGGGACGGTCTCCTACGAGCAGTACTTC. Translated: CASTPGTVSYEQYF.

The gene calls are TRBV11-2 and TRBJ1-1; D is unclear. The CDR3 has 14 residues. V was shortened by 1 base and J by 1 base, with 7 bases between the two germline ends. Germline values: CDR1 SGHAT, CDR2 FQNNGV. CDR3 protein: CASSLVRGNTEAFF. The DNA of the CDR3 is TGTGCCAGCAGCTTAGTCCGGGGGAACACTGAAGCTTTCTTT.

The chain has TRBV30 and TRBJ1-6, with 9 bases matching TRBD1. CDR1 GTSNPN and CDR2 SVGIG come from the germline V gene (reference sequence). The length of the CDR3 is 15 residues. The V segment lost 0 bases and the J segment 7 bases; nucleotides outside the gene matches: 4. Here the CDR3 reads CAWSVGTGLNSPLHF. The CDR3 DNA is TGTGCCTGGAGTGTCGGGACAGGGCTCAATTCACCCCTCCACTTT.

This clone turned up a few times. The chain recombines TRBV6-6 with TRBJ2-3, with 10 bases lining up with TRBD2. This CDR3 spans 14 amino acids. Germline loops: CDR1 MNHNY, CDR2 SVGAGI (reference sequence). J lost 6 bases, V lost 6 bases, and 6 bases had no gene match. This CDR3 is CASSIAGGRDTQYF. As DNA, the CDR3 is TGTGCCAGCAGCATAGCGGGGGGTCGGGATACGCAGTATTTT.

CDR3 sequence (DNA): TGTGCCAGCGGGAGGGGAAGGAAAGAGACCCAGTACTTC. Its protein product is CASGRGRKETQYF. This chain uses TRBV5-6 with TRBJ2-5; 7 positions agree with TRBD2. CDR3 length: 13 residues. Germline assignment: CDR1 SGHDT and CDR2 YYEEEE. J gave up 3 bases and V 7 bases, and 6 bases lay outside the gene matches.

This clone was seen a few times. This chain links TRBV10-2 with TRBJ2-1, with 10 bases fitting TRBD2. The CDR3 sequence is 14 residues long. The trim removed 6 bases at V and 4 bases at J, leaving 3 bases unmatched. Germline assignment: CDR1 WSHSY and CDR2 SAAADI. The CDR3 DNA reads TGCGCCAGCAGGCTAGCGGGAGTATACAATGAGCAGTTCTTC. Translated: CASRLAGVYNEQFF.

This clone has only a few counts. The rearrangement uses TRBV19 and TRBJ1-2, with TRBD1 identical over 9 bases. The ends lost 5 bases at V and 2 bases at J; junction bases unmatched: 3. From germline, CDR1 is LNHDA and CDR2 SQIVND (reference sequence). The CDR3 totals 14 residues. The CDR3 reads CASSAGQGNYGYTF. The CDR3 region has the DNA TGTGCCAGTAGTGCGGGACAGGGAAACTATGGCTACACCTTC.

CDR3 coding DNA: TGTGCCAGCACCCCGAGGGACGGGGCTGACTACGAGCAGTACTTC. This sequence encodes CASTPRDGADYEQYF. The chain employs TRBV2 and TRBJ2-7, with D perhaps assigned TRBD1 or TRBD2 (5 bases each). This CDR3 has 15 amino acids. V gave up 7 bases and J gave up 3 bases, with 19 bases separating them. Germline CDR1 is SNHLY and CDR2 is FYNNEI.

This clone has just a few counts. The chain carries TRBV7-9 and TRBJ2-5; 10 bases agree with TRBD2. J was trimmed by 4 bases and V by 5 bases; bases with no gene match: 7. Per the germline V gene, CDR1 is SEHNR and CDR2 is FQNEAQ (reference sequence). The CDR3 sequence is 15 residues long. This CDR3 reads CASSPNQRGGETQYF. CDR3 bases: TGTGCCAGCAGCCCCAACCAGCGGGGGGGAGAGACCCAGTACTTC.

This chain connects TRBV29-1 to TRBJ1-2; D is uncertain. Trimming cost V 4 bases and J 4 bases, with 10 bases left between them. Per the germline V gene, CDR1 is SQVTM and CDR2 is ANQGSEA. This CDR3 region has 12 residues. The CDR3 loop reads CSVVTASYGYTF. Written as DNA, the CDR3 is TGCAGCGTTGTTACAGCAAGCTATGGCTACACCTTC.

The chain combines TRBV7-2 with TRBJ2-1; 12 nucleotides line up with TRBD2. J lost 8 bases, V lost 4 bases, and 6 bases had no gene match. CDR1 is SGHTA and CDR2 is FQGNSA in the germline V gene. The CDR3 has 15 amino acids. CDR3 in amino acids: CASSSRLAGADEQFF. DNA for the CDR3: TGTGCCAGCAGCTCAAGACTAGCGGGGGCGGATGAGCAGTTCTTC. The variable domain in full, completed from reference TRBV7-2 and TRBJ2-1, reads GAGVSQSPSNKVTEKGKDVELRCDPISGHTALYWYRQSLGQGLEFLIYFQGNSAPDKSGLPSDRFSAERTGGSVSTLTIQRTQQEDSAVYLCASSSRLAGADEQFFGPGTRLTVL.

The J gene is TRBJ2-7, the V gene TRBV5-1; D gene unclear. Trimming pared 0 bases from V and 1 base from J, leaving 8 bases between. CDR1 is SGHRS, CDR2 YFSETQ, per germline. The CDR3 has 14 residues. CDR3 nucleotides: TGCGCCAGCAGCTTGGATAGGGTATCCTACGAGCAGTACTTC. This encodes CASSLDRVSYEQYF. Full variable domain (missing parts from reference TRBV5-1 and TRBJ2-7): KAGVTQTPRYLIKTRGQQVTLSCSPISGHRSVSWYQQTPGQGLQFLFEYFSETQRNKGNFPGRFSGRQFSNSRSEMNVSTLELGDSALYLCASSLDRVSYEQYFGPGTRLTVT.

The chain recombines TRBV27 with TRBJ2-7, with D unclear. V was clipped by 2 bases and J by 2 bases, with 7 bases between them. The CDR3 has 13 residues. The germline V gene encodes CDR1 MNHEY and CDR2 SMNVEV (reference sequence). CDR3 bases: TGTGCCAGCAGTTTACGGGCGACCTACGAGCAGTACTTC. This gives the protein CASSLRATYEQYF.

DNA for the CDR3: TGTGCCAGCAGTAGGGAGGGACAAACTAACTATGGCTACACCTTC. This translates into CASSREGQTNYGYTF. This rearrangement joins TRBV7-2 to TRBJ1-2; a possible D gene is TRBD1 (6 bases). The CDR3 length is 15 residues. Germline CDR1 reads SGHTA; CDR2 reads FQGNSA. V was trimmed by 6 bases and J by 0 bases, leaving 14 bases between them.

The chain has TRBV4-3 and TRBJ1-6; D not resolved. Germline lookup yields CDR1 LGHNA and CDR2 YSLEER. This CDR3 contains 15 residues. Deletions cut 4 bases from V and 7 bases from J, with 14 bases between. The CDR3 region has the DNA TGCGCCAGCAGCCCGTCCTTGACGGTAAATTCACCCCTCCACTTT. Protein product: CASSPSLTVNSPLHF.

The table lists this clone with a few counts. The chain joins TRBV9 to TRBJ2-1; 8 bases line up with TRBD1. The CDR3 runs to 17 residues. CDR1 and CDR2 from the germline V gene are SGDLS and YYNGEE. Trimming removed 4 bases from V and 7 bases from J; junction bases left unmatched: 16. CDR3 bases: TGTGCCAGCAGCTCACTCTTTTTCCTGGACAGGGAGAATGAGCAGTTCTTC. It yields the protein CASSSLFFLDRENEQFF.

The chain is built from TRBV23-1 and TRBJ2-7; D is perhaps TRBD2 (5 bases). TRBV23-1 counts as an open reading frame of uncertain function. V shed 3 bases and J shed 11 bases, with 17 bases lying between them. The CDR3 is 13 residues long. CDR3 sequence reads: CASSQVTLWGEYF. The CDR3 coding sequence is TGCGCCAGCAGTCAGGTTACCCTTTGGGGAGAGTACTTC.

The chain couples TRBV11-3 to TRBJ1-1; D gene unclear. This CDR3 is built from 12 residues. Germline V gene data show CDR1 as SGHNT and CDR2 as YENEEA. The V end was cut by 9 bases, the J end by 1 base, with 9 bases between. The CDR3 protein is CASQDGNTEAFF. Here the CDR3 DNA reads TGTGCCAGTCAGGACGGGAACACTGAAGCTTTCTTT.

The chain employs TRBV29-1 and TRBJ2-1; D is unclear. Per germline, CDR1 SQVTM and CDR2 ANQGSEA. The germline V and J ends were trimmed by 5 bases and 2 bases, with 13 bases remaining between them. This CDR3 has 14 amino acids. In DNA form, the CDR3 reads TGCAGCGTTTATCAGACCGATACCTACAATGAGCAGTTCTTC. Its translation: CSVYQTDTYNEQFF.

V gene TRBV11-2 combines with J gene TRBJ1-2; 8 nucleotides line up with TRBD1. The V gene end was trimmed by 5 bases and the J gene end by 2 bases; junction bases not matched to a gene: 7. Germline CDR1 is SGHAT and CDR2 is FQNNGV. The CDR3 covers 15 residues. The CDR3 loop is CASSPRTGINYGYTF. The CDR3 nucleotides are TGTGCCAGCAGCCCACGGACAGGGATAAACTATGGCTACACCTTC.

The V call is TRBV30, the J call TRBJ1-2; tentative D call: TRBD1 (6 bases). Trimming stripped 1 base from V and 8 bases from J, with 14 bases between. This CDR3 is built from 13 residues. Germline CDR1 GTSNPN, CDR2 SVGIG (reference sequence). For the CDR3, the DNA is TGTGCCTGGAGTGCAACAGGGAGCGACGGCTACACCTTC. Protein product: CAWSATGSDGYTF.

The V and J genes are TRBV4-3 and TRBJ1-2, with 7 bases aligning to TRBD1. Germline loops: CDR1 LGHNA, CDR2 YSLEER. CDR3 size: 15 residues. V was clipped by 1 base and J by 4 bases; unmatched bases: 6. The CDR3 region has the DNA TGCGCCAGCAGCCAAGGGACAGGAGTTGCCTATGGCTACACCTTC. Its translation: CASSQGTGVAYGYTF.

The CDR3 bases are TGTGCCAGCAGCTTAGTTTTAGGGGCACACAATGAGCAGTTCTTC. Protein product: CASSLVLGAHNEQFF. V is TRBV7-2 and J is TRBJ2-1; TRBD1 is a possible D gene (5 bases). Trimming cost V 1 base and J 5 bases, with 12 bases left between them. Per the germline V gene, CDR1 is SGHTA and CDR2 is FQGNSA. The CDR3 extends over 15 amino acids.

This rearrangement joins TRBV6-1 to TRBJ2-1, with TRBD2 matching 14 bases. V trimming: 3 bases; J trimming: 7 bases; junction bases outside the gene matches: 5. The germline gives CDR1 MNHNS, CDR2 SASEGT. CDR3 length equals 16 residues. CDR3 in amino acids: CASSDLWTSGGNEQFF. CDR3 bases: TGTGCCAGCAGTGATTTGTGGACTAGCGGGGGGAATGAGCAGTTCTTC.

The genes are TRBV7-9 and TRBJ2-1; D not resolved. Deletions cut 4 bases from V and 0 bases from J, with 13 bases between. Germline CDR1 SEHNR, CDR2 FQNEAQ (reference sequence). This CDR3 region has 16 residues. CDR3 sequence (DNA): TGTGCCAGCAGCTCCCCCGGCGGTAGCTCCTACAATGAGCAGTTCTTC. Translated, it gives CASSSPGGSSYNEQFF.

This clone showed up just a few times. The CDR3 sequence: CASSKGRKAYNEQFF. The CDR3 region has the DNA TGTGCCAGCAGCAAAGGGAGGAAGGCTTACAATGAGCAGTTCTTC. The rearrangement links TRBV21-1 to TRBJ2-1; the table assigns TRBD2, which was not confirmed against the DNA. TRBV21-1 is described as a pseudogene. This CDR3 has 15 amino acids.

The V call is TRBV18, the J call TRBJ1-1; D gene ambiguous. The CDR3 totals 14 residues. Germline CDR1 reads KGHSH; CDR2 reads LQKENI. Trimming took off 2 bases at V and 3 bases at J, with 10 bases between the two ends. As DNA, the CDR3 is TGTGCCAGCTCACCAACAGCAGGTTACACTGAAGCTTTCTTT. Translating gives CASSPTAGYTEAFF.

The chain is built from TRBV19 and TRBJ2-7, with D possibly being TRBD2 (5 bases). This CDR3 spans 13 amino acids. Trimming took 2 bases from V and 4 from J, leaving 9 bases between them. Germline V gene lookup returns CDR1 LNHDA and CDR2 SQIVND (reference sequence). CDR3 DNA: TGTGCCAGTAGTATACGAGGAGGATACGAGCAGTACTTC. Its protein is CASSIRGGYEQYF. The full variable domain, completed using reference TRBV19 and TRBJ2-7, is DGGITQSPKYLFRKEGQNVTLSCEQNLNHDAMYWYRQDPGQGLRLIYYSQIVNDFQKGDIAEGYSVSREKKESFPLTVTSAQKNPTAFYLCASSIRGGYEQYFGPGTRLTVT.

The table lists this clone with a count of one. The chain combines TRBV11-2 with TRBJ1-2; D perhaps matches TRBD1 (6 bases). This CDR3 is 14 amino acids long. CDR1 and CDR2 from the germline V gene are SGHAT and FQNNGV. Trimming pared 7 bases from V and 6 bases from J, leaving 18 bases between. The CDR3: CASTNPGGADGYTF. The CDR3 bases are TGTGCCAGCACCAACCCGGGGGGGGCGGATGGCTACACCTTC.